These T cell receptor beta chains were read from a single sample in a study of technical replicates of blood from several donors. Only in-frame clones appear in the TCRdb table, and some are missing; sequencing was by immunoSEQ multiplex PCR. The data show 10,000 to 15,000 clones, 70% to 80% seen once. Sequencing was done on a sample of PBMCs. These receptors were obtained from a human donor in good health. CDR3s include the opening cysteine and the closing phenylalanine or tryptophan. The order of the fields is D gene, clone size, J gene, V gene, CDR3 protein, CDR3 DNA. D genes are given only for firm matches. Size is stated for part of the rows, as once, few or many counts, or as a class when the clone is expanded.

D: TRBD2; size: -; J: TRBJ2-7; V: TRBV5-1; CDR3: CASSPASGGHADYEQYF; DNA: TGCGCCAGCAGCCCCGCTAGCGGGGGGCACGCGGATTACGAGCAGTACTTC
D: TRBD1; size: -; J: TRBJ2-1; V: TRBV4-1; CDR3: CASSQDAGQGLLSYNEQFF; DNA: TGCGCCAGCAGCCAAGATGCCGGACAGGGCCTACTCTCCTACAATGAGCAGTTCTTC
D: TRBD1; size: -; J: TRBJ2-7; V: TRBV15; CDR3: CATSRDPGGSSYEQYF; DNA: TGTGCCACCAGCAGAGATCCAGGGGGAAGCTCCTACGAGCAGTACTTC
D: -; size: few; J: TRBJ2-5; V: TRBV6-4; CDR3: CASNYGTGEGQETQYF; DNA: TGTGCCAGCAATTACGGGACGGGGGAAGGGCAAGAGACCCAGTACTTC
D: TRBD1; size: few; J: TRBJ1-1; V: TRBV6-5; CDR3: CASSQGSQGARQAFF; DNA: TGTGCCAGCAGTCAAGGGTCGCAGGGGGCGCGGCAAGCTTTCTTT
D: TRBD2; size: -; J: TRBJ2-7; V: TRBV9; CDR3: CASSVGTSGRRLGYEQYF; DNA: TGTGCCAGCAGCGTAGGAACTAGCGGGAGGCGGTTGGGCTACGAGCAGTACTTC
D: -; size: -; J: TRBJ2-7; V: TRBV10-3; CDR3: CAIFFPGLQDEQYF; DNA: TGTGCCATCTTCTTCCCGGGACTCCAGGACGAGCAGTACTTC
D: TRBD2; size: once; J: TRBJ2-5; V: TRBV4-2; CDR3: CASSRSLAGGFGATQYF; DNA: TGTGCCAGCAGCCGATCCCTAGCGGGAGGATTCGGTGCGACCCAGTACTTC
D: -; size: -; J: TRBJ2-1; V: TRBV5-4; CDR3: CASSLVAGNYNEQFF; DNA: TGTGCCAGCAGCTTGGTCGCCGGTAACTACAATGAGCAGTTCTTC
D: -; size: few; J: TRBJ2-7; V: TRBV7-2; CDR3: CASSLEASSYEQYF; DNA: TGTGCCAGCAGCTTAGAAGCGTCTTCCTACGAGCAGTACTTC
D: -; size: -; J: TRBJ1-5; V: TRBV7-9; CDR3: CASSLDIGGQPQHF; DNA: TGTGCCAGCAGCCTGGACATTGGGGGCCAGCCCCAGCATTTT
D: -; size: -; J: TRBJ2-1; V: TRBV12-5; CDR3: CASGSDNEQFF; DNA: TGTGCTAGTGGTTCAGACAATGAGCAGTTCTTC
D: -; size: -; J: TRBJ2-2; V: TRBV19; CDR3: CASSFANTGELFF; DNA: TGTGCCAGTAGTTTCGCGAACACCGGGGAGCTGTTTTTT
D: TRBD2; size: -; J: TRBJ2-1; V: TRBV19; CDR3: CASSSVAGNNEQFF; DNA: TGTGCCAGTAGTTCGGTAGCGGGGAACAATGAGCAGTTCTTC
D: -; size: few; J: TRBJ1-2; V: TRBV29-1; CDR3: CSVDPTRYGYTF; DNA: TGCAGCGTTGACCCGACACGTTATGGCTACACCTTC
D: -; size: few; J: TRBJ2-2; V: TRBV19; CDR3: CASSNYGELFF; DNA: TGTGCCAGTAGTAATTACGGGGAGCTGTTTTTT
D: TRBD1; size: -; J: TRBJ2-7; V: TRBV9; CDR3: CASSGDRETHEQYF; DNA: TGTGCCAGCAGCGGGGACAGGGAAACTCACGAGCAGTACTTC
D: TRBD1; size: -; J: TRBJ1-2; V: TRBV11-2; CDR3: CASSLAGGGGYGYTF; DNA: TGTGCCAGCAGCTTAGCTGGAGGGGGCGGCTATGGCTACACCTTC
D: TRBD1; size: -; J: TRBJ1-1; V: TRBV6-1; CDR3: CASSGQGGETEAFF; DNA: TGTGCCAGCTCCGGACAGGGGGGAGAGACTGAAGCTTTCTTT
D: -; size: -; J: TRBJ1-2; V: TRBV4-1; CDR3: CASSPLGLKDSVYGYTF; DNA: TGCGCCAGCAGCCCCCTAGGCCTTAAAGACAGCGTATATGGCTACACCTTC
D: TRBD1; size: -; J: TRBJ2-7; V: TRBV7-9; CDR3: CASSQDRGQGIHEQYF; DNA: TGTGCCAGCAGCCAGGACAGGGGACAGGGGATCCACGAGCAGTACTTC
D: TRBD2; size: -; J: TRBJ2-1; V: TRBV28; CDR3: CASTGREYPLNAQFF; DNA: TGTGCCAGCACCGGGCGGGAGTATCCCTTAAATGCGCAGTTCTTC
D: -; size: -; J: TRBJ1-2; V: TRBV25-1; CDR3: CASRPGNYGYTF; DNA: TGTGCCTCGAGACCAGGGAACTATGGCTACACCTTC
D: TRBD1; size: -; J: TRBJ2-2; V: TRBV5-1; CDR3: CASSPGTASTGELFF; DNA: TGCGCCAGCAGCCCCGGGACAGCGAGCACCGGGGAGCTGTTTTTT
D: -; size: -; J: TRBJ1-3; V: TRBV10-3; CDR3: CAISEGGTYSGNTIYF; DNA: TGTGCCATCAGTGAGGGGGGGACCTACTCTGGAAACACCATATATTTT
D: TRBD1; size: -; J: TRBJ1-2; V: TRBV10-1; CDR3: CASSAGTGYGYTF; DNA: TGCGCCAGCAGTGCCGGGACAGGCTATGGCTACACCTTC
D: TRBD1; size: -; J: TRBJ2-7; V: TRBV5-1; CDR3: CASSLVQDRGYEQYF; DNA: TGCGCCAGCAGCTTGGTGCAGGACAGGGGGTACGAGCAGTACTTC
D: TRBD1; size: -; J: TRBJ1-4; V: TRBV10-2; CDR3: CASSETRQGRNEKLFF; DNA: TGCGCCAGCAGTGAGACTCGACAGGGCCGTAATGAAAAACTGTTTTTT
D: TRBD2; size: few; J: TRBJ2-1; V: TRBV11-3; CDR3: CASSPQLGDSGTLNEQFF; DNA: TGTGCCAGCAGCCCTCAATTGGGGGATAGCGGGACACTCAATGAGCAGTTCTTC
D: -; size: once; J: TRBJ2-1; V: TRBV19; CDR3: CASSMQGVGEQFF; DNA: TGTGCCAGTAGTATGCAAGGGGTGGGCGAGCAGTTCTTC
D: TRBD2; size: large; J: TRBJ2-3; V: TRBV27; CDR3: CASSPSGAGWIIDTQYF; DNA: TGTGCCAGCAGTCCCTCAGGAGCGGGATGGATCATAGATACGCAGTATTTT
D: TRBD2; size: -; J: TRBJ2-1; V: TRBV7-8; CDR3: CASSLARSSGSGEQFF; DNA: TGTGCCAGCAGCTTAGCGCGTTCTAGCGGGAGTGGTGAGCAGTTCTTC
D: -; size: once; J: TRBJ2-1; V: TRBV29-1; CDR3: CSVEGGGFEQFF; DNA: TGCAGCGTTGAGGGGGGAGGTTTTGAGCAGTTCTTC
D: -; size: -; J: TRBJ1-2; V: TRBV5-1; CDR3: CASSPVRGDNYGYTF; DNA: TGCGCCAGCAGCCCCGTTCGGGGGGATAACTATGGCTACACCTTC
D: TRBD1; size: -; J: TRBJ1-2; V: TRBV15; CDR3: CATSRVGQGQNYGYTF; DNA: TGTGCCACCAGCAGAGTGGGACAGGGGCAAAACTATGGCTACACCTTC
D: TRBD1; size: -; J: TRBJ1-1; V: TRBV29-1; CDR3: CSARDRLAFF; DNA: TGCAGCGCCCGGGACAGATTAGCTTTCTTT
D: -; size: -; J: TRBJ2-7; V: TRBV27; CDR3: CASSPWGGLYEQYF; DNA: TGTGCCAGCAGTCCCTGGGGAGGCCTCTACGAGCAGTACTTC
D: TRBD2; size: -; J: TRBJ2-1; V: TRBV4-1; CDR3: CASSQDPPGGSGSSNEQFF; DNA: TGCGCCAGCAGCCAAGACCCTCCCGGGGGTAGCGGGAGCAGCAATGAGCAGTTCTTC
D: -; size: -; J: TRBJ2-7; V: TRBV6-5; CDR3: CASRHPATTEQYF; DNA: TGTGCCAGCAGGCATCCGGCGACAACCGAGCAGTACTTC
D: -; size: -; J: TRBJ2-1; V: TRBV10-3; CDR3: CAISEFRNEQFF; DNA: TGTGCCATCAGTGAGTTTAGAAATGAGCAGTTCTTC
D: TRBD1; size: -; J: TRBJ2-5; V: TRBV6-5; CDR3: CASSYGTGRETQYF; DNA: TGTGCCAGCAGTTACGGGACAGGGAGGGAGACCCAGTACTTC
D: -; size: -; J: TRBJ1-3; V: TRBV5-4; CDR3: CASSLDSLSGNTIYF; DNA: TGTGCCAGCAGCCTGGACAGTTTATCTGGAAACACCATATATTTT
D: TRBD1; size: -; J: TRBJ2-7; V: TRBV28; CDR3: CASTHTTGANYEQYF; DNA: TGTGCCAGCACTCACACAACAGGGGCGAACTACGAGCAGTACTTC
D: TRBD1; size: -; J: TRBJ1-3; V: TRBV5-1; CDR3: CASHIGGTGDGNTIYF; DNA: TGCGCCAGCCACATCGGCGGGACAGGGGATGGAAACACCATATATTTT
D: TRBD1; size: -; J: TRBJ2-1; V: TRBV5-4; CDR3: CASSPQTGTGNMEQFF; DNA: TGTGCCAGCAGCCCGCAAACCGGGACAGGGAATATGGAGCAGTTCTTC
D: TRBD1; size: -; J: TRBJ2-7; V: TRBV7-7; CDR3: CASSRGTGAYEQYF; DNA: TGTGCCAGCAGCCGTGGGACAGGAGCCTACGAGCAGTACTTC
D: -; size: -; J: TRBJ2-1; V: TRBV7-9; CDR3: CASSPGTQLNEQFF; DNA: TGTGCCAGCAGCCCGGGAACCCAGTTGAATGAGCAGTTCTTC
D: TRBD2; size: -; J: TRBJ2-7; V: TRBV5-1; CDR3: CASSVAGSYEQYF; DNA: TGCGCCAGCAGCGTAGCGGGATCCTACGAGCAGTACTTC
D: -; size: -; J: TRBJ2-7; V: TRBV5-1; CDR3: CASSLGTAPYEQYF; DNA: TGCGCCAGCAGCTTGGGAACAGCCCCCTACGAGCAGTACTTC
D: TRBD1; size: -; J: TRBJ1-1; V: TRBV6-5; CDR3: CASSYSGTGMNTEAFF; DNA: TGTGCCAGCAGTTACTCGGGGACAGGGATGAACACTGAAGCTTTCTTT
D: -; size: -; J: TRBJ2-7; V: TRBV2; CDR3: CASGGGQRYEQYF; DNA: TGTGCCAGCGGGGGGGGACAAAGGTACGAGCAGTACTTC
D: TRBD2; size: -; J: TRBJ2-5; V: TRBV5-1; CDR3: CASVSFGTSGETQYF; DNA: TGCGCCAGCGTCTCGTTTGGGACTAGCGGAGAGACCCAGTACTTC
D: -; size: -; J: TRBJ1-1; V: TRBV4-1; CDR3: CASSHSLRGETEAFF; DNA: TGCGCCAGCAGCCACTCCCTTCGGGGGGAAACTGAAGCTTTCTTT